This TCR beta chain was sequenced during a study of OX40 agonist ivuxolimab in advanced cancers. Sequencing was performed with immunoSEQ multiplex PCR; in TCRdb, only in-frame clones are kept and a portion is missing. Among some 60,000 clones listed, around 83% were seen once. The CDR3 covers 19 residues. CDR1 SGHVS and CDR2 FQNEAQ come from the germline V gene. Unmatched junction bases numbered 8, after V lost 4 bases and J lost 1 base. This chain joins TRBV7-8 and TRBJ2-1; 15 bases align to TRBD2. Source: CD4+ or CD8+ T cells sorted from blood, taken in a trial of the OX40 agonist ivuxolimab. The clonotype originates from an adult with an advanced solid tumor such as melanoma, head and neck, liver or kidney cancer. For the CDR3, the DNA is TGTGCCAGCAGCTCCGGACTAGCGGGAGGGCCTCTTTCCTACAATGAGCAGTTCTTC. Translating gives CASSSGLAGGPLSYNEQFF.